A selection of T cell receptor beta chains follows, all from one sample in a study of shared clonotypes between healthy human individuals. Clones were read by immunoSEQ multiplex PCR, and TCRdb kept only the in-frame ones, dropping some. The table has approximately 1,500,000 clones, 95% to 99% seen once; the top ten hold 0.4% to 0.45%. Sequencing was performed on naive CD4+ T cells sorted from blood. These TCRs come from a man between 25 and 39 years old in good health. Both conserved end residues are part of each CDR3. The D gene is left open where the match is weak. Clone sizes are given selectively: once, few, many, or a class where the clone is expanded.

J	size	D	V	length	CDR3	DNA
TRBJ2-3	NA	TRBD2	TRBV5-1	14	CASSTGGLTDTQYF	TGCGCCAGCAGCACGGGAGGGTTGACAGATACGCAGTATTTT
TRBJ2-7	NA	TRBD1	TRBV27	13	CASNRQGAAEQYF	TGTGCCAGCAATAGACAGGGGGCGGCCGAGCAGTACTTC
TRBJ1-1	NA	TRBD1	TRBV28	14	CASAGGAGNTEAFF	TGTGCCAGTGCAGGGGGCGCGGGGAACACTGAAGCTTTCTTT
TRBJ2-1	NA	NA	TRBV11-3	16	CASSLSRDRFYNEQFF	TGTGCCAGCAGCTTATCCCGGGACCGATTTTACAATGAGCAGTTCTTC
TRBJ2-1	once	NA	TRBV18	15	CASSRKADLSNEQFF	TGTGCCAGCTCCCGAAAAGCCGACCTTAGCAATGAGCAGTTCTTC
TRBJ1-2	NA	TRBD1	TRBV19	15	CASSIVPGQTFGYTF	TGTGCCAGTAGTATCGTCCCGGGACAGACGTTTGGTTACACCTTC
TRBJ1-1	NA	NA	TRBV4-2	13	CASRQTGGREAFF	TGTGCCAGCAGGCAGACAGGTGGGCGGGAAGCTTTCTTT
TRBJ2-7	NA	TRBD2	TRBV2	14	CASSAGRPHSEQYF	TGTGCCAGCAGCGCCGGGAGGCCCCATTCCGAGCAGTACTTC
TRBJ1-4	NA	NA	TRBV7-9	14	CASSPRGGSVVLFF	TGTGCCAGCAGCCCCCGTGGGGGTTCGGTCGTACTGTTTTTT
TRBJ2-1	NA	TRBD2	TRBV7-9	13	CATSGLVYNEQFF	TGTGCCACCTCGGGACTAGTATACAATGAGCAGTTCTTC
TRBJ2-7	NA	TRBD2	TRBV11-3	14	CASSLRTSGYEQYF	TGTGCCAGCAGCCTTAGGACTAGCGGCTACGAGCAGTACTTC
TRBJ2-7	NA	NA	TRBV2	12	CASGTSGYEQYF	TGTGCCAGCGGGACCTCGGGTTACGAGCAGTACTTC
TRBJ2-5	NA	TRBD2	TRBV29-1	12	CSAVAGAETQYF	TGCAGCGCAGTCGCGGGAGCGGAGACCCAGTACTTC
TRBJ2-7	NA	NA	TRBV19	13	CASSIQGLPEQYF	TGTGCCAGTAGTATCCAGGGACTGCCCGAGCAGTACTTC
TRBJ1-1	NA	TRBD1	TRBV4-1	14	CASSSPGQGVEAFF	TGCGCCAGCAGCTCGCCGGGACAGGGGGTTGAAGCTTTCTTT
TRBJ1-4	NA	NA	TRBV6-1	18	CASSGEGPRQQVYEKLFF	TGTGCCAGCAGTGGAGAAGGGCCTAGGCAGCAGGTGTATGAAAAACTGTTTTTT
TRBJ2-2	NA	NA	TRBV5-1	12	CASQRDTGELFF	TGCGCCAGCCAACGGGACACCGGGGAGCTGTTTTTT
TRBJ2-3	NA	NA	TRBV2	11	CASYNRGTQYF	TGTGCCAGCTATAACCGAGGCACGCAGTATTTT
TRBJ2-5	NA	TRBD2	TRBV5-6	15	CASSLDLAGLETQYF	TGTGCCAGCAGCTTGGACCTAGCGGGGTTAGAGACCCAGTACTTC
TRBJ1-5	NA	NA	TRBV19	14	CASSIPSVSQPQHF	TGTGCCAGTAGTATCCCCTCTGTTAGTCAGCCCCAGCATTTT
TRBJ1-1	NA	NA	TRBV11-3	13	CASSSSRGTEAFF	TGTGCCAGCAGCTCCTCCAGGGGAACTGAAGCTTTCTTT
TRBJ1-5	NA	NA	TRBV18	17	CASSPLWVDTSNQPQHF	TGTGCCAGCTCACCACTATGGGTGGACACTAGCAATCAGCCCCAGCATTTT
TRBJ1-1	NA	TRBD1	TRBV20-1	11	CSAQGANEAFF	TGCAGTGCTCAGGGGGCCAATGAAGCTTTCTTT
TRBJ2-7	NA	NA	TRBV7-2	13	CASSPRVYYEQYF	TGTGCCAGCAGCCCGAGAGTTTACTACGAGCAGTACTTC
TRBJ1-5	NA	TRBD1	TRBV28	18	CASSPGQGALGRNQPQHF	TGTGCCAGCAGCCCCGGACAGGGGGCCTTAGGACGAAATCAGCCCCAGCATTTT
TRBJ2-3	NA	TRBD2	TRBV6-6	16	CASSYLLAGALDTQYF	TGTGCCAGCAGTTACCTCCTAGCGGGAGCCCTGGATACGCAGTATTTT
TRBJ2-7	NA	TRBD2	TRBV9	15	CASSVGQRENYEQYF	TGTGCCAGCAGCGTAGGTCAGCGGGAGAACTACGAGCAGTACTTC
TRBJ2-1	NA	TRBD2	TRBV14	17	CASSQGGPGGPYNEQFF	TGTGCCAGCAGCCAAGGTGGGCCGGGAGGGCCCTACAATGAGCAGTTCTTC
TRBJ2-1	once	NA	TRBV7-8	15	CASSPTGTPNSVQFF	TGTGCCAGCAGCCCGACTGGGACGCCGAATAGTGTGCAGTTCTTC
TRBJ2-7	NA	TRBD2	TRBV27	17	CASSSIGVAGRSYEQYF	TGTGCCAGCAGTTCCATTGGGGTAGCGGGGCGTTCTTACGAGCAGTACTTC
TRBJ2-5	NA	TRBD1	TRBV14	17	CASSPYMDRIFGETQYF	TGTGCCAGCAGTCCTTATATGGACAGGATCTTTGGTGAGACCCAGTACTTC
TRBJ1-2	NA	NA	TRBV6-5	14	CASSYRAGVEGYTF	TGTGCCAGCAGTTACAGAGCAGGGGTAGAGGGCTACACCTTC
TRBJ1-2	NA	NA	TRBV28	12	CASRSGTGGYTF	TGTGCCAGCAGGTCAGGGACGGGTGGCTACACCTTC
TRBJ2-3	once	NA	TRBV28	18	CASSLEGPNQPSTDTQYF	TGTGCCAGCAGTTTAGAGGGCCCCAACCAACCTAGCACAGATACGCAGTATTTT
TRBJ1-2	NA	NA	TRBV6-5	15	CASSYQGPLIYGYTF	TGTGCCAGCAGTTATCAAGGCCCACTGATTTATGGCTACACCTTC